This T cell receptor beta chain was identified in a study of shared clonotypes between healthy human individuals. The study's findings and limits: Sample collection involved blood only; tissue repertoires are likely different.

Comments on this clone: Its matching antigen is unknown. The sample carries other DNA sequences with the same CDR3.

Sorted-subset replicate PCR reactions contained 150 to 200 ng DNA, corresponding to about 30,000 T cell genomes. Some clones are missing from TCRdb's copy, which holds only in-frame ones; the method was immunoSEQ multiplex PCR. Among more than 2,000,000 clones listed, just over 90% were seen once. Negatively enriched CD4+ T cells were divided by CD45RA into naive and memory. Germline CDR1 reads SGHRS; CDR2 reads YFSETQ. Trimming took off 4 bases at V and 0 bases at J, with 10 bases between the two ends. This CDR3 is 15 amino acids long. The sequenced material came from naive CD4+ T cells sorted from blood. Subset in this sample: CD45RA+ positively selected. The rearrangement uses TRBV5-1 and TRBJ1-4; D gene unclear. The TCR sequence derives from a man between 18 and 35 years old in good health. As DNA, the CDR3 is TGCGCCAGCAGCGTAACTGGGGCAACTAATGAAAAACTGTTTTTT. Translated: CASSVTGATNEKLFF.